The present T cell receptor beta chain was sequenced within a study of beta chain features in type 1 diabetes. Study conclusions and caveats: Type 1 diabetes patients had TCRB CDR3s that were shorter (moderately but significantly so) in all four CD4+ subsets. The VDJ junctions of type 1 diabetes patients carried fewer insertions and more deletions.

In total, each donor contributed a single heparinised blood draw that averaged around 110 mL. The CDR3 consists of 14 residues. Trimming cost V 6 bases and J 3 bases; bases outside gene matches: 5. Germline CDR1 reads SQVTM; CDR2 reads ANQGSEA. The study reverse transcribed the entire isolated RNA, so it sequenced expressed TCRB transcripts. TCRdb's table, derived via immunoSEQ multiplex PCR, lists solely in-frame clones and lacks some. The sample gives about 40,000 clones, 49% of which show up once; around 0.78% is in the top ten. This clone has a handful of counts. The antigen remains unidentified. Sequenced input: central memory CD4+ T cells from blood. The chain carries TRBV29-1 and TRBJ2-1, with TRBD1 identical over 10 bases. The source of this sequence is a woman under 30 in good health. CDR3 amino acids: CSVTGQGFYNEQFF. The DNA for the CDR3 is TGCAGCGTCACGGGACAGGGGTTCTACAATGAGCAGTTCTTC.